The rows below give T cell receptor beta chains drawn from one sample of a study of CD8+ T cells in alopecia areata. Profiling relied on immunoSEQ multiplex PCR, and the TCRdb table lists in-frame clones only, not all of them. The sample comprises around 150,000 clones, about three fifths of which are singletons, and 36% rests with the top ten. Sequenced sample: CD8+ T cells sorted from blood. These receptors all come from a human donor in good health. The CDR3 runs from the conserved cysteine through the conserved F or W. The order of the fields is J gene, D gene, clone size, V gene, CDR3 protein, CDR3 DNA. A D gene is named only where the DNA matches it firmly. Expanded clones get a size class; other rows say once, few or many, or leave the size out.

>TRBJ2-5|.|.|TRBV5-4
CASSLDPDQETQYF
TGTGCCAGCAGCTTGGACCCAGATCAAGAGACCCAGTACTTC
>TRBJ2-3|.|few|TRBV6-5
CASRTGTDTQYF
TGTGCCAGCAGGACAGGCACAGATACGCAGTATTTT
>TRBJ1-1|.|few|TRBV2
CASSEGFEAFF
TGTGCCAGCAGTGAAGGATTTGAAGCTTTCTTT
>TRBJ2-2|TRBD2|.|TRBV27
CASSLASGSAGELFF
TGTGCCAGCAGTTTGGCTAGCGGGAGTGCCGGGGAGCTGTTTTTT
>TRBJ2-3|.|.|TRBV27
CASIGGGTQYF
TGTGCCAGCATTGGTGGGGGTACGCAGTATTTT
>TRBJ2-7|TRBD1|.|TRBV4-1
CASSPDRGSYEQYF
TGCGCCAGCAGCCCGGACAGGGGATCCTACGAGCAGTACTTC
>TRBJ2-6|.|.|TRBV27
CASSLGTGPGANVLTF
TGTGCCAGCAGTTTAGGCACAGGACCTGGGGCCAACGTCCTGACTTTC
>TRBJ2-2|.|.|TRBV27
CASSPAASTNTGELFF
TGTGCCAGCAGTCCGGCGGCCAGCACGAACACCGGGGAGCTGTTTTTT
>TRBJ1-2|.|few|TRBV29-1
CSVSQGPNYGYTF
TGCAGCGTTAGCCAGGGGCCTAACTATGGCTACACCTTC
>TRBJ2-1|TRBD1|once|TRBV4-1
CASSQRSPRGHEQFF
TGCGCCAGCAGCCAACGGTCACCAAGGGGGCATGAGCAGTTCTTC
>TRBJ2-7|.|.|TRBV14
CASSYRNYEQYF
TGTGCCAGCAGCTACCGGAACTACGAGCAGTACTTC
>TRBJ2-1|TRBD1|.|TRBV6-5
CASRIQGARGNEQFF
TGTGCCAGCAGGATCCAGGGGGCGCGAGGCAATGAGCAGTTCTTC
>TRBJ2-1|TRBD2|.|TRBV4-2
CASSRLAGGGNEQFF
TGTGCCAGCAGTAGACTAGCGGGAGGGGGGAATGAGCAGTTCTTC
>TRBJ1-2|TRBD1|.|TRBV29-1
CSVWQGDPGAYGYTF
TGCAGCGTTTGGCAGGGGGATCCCGGCGCTTATGGCTACACCTTC
>TRBJ1-5|.|.|TRBV19
CASSLTWGSNQPQHF
TGTGCCAGTAGTCTTACCTGGGGGTCCAATCAGCCCCAGCATTTT
>TRBJ2-5|.|.|TRBV9
CASSVAGDQETQYF
TGTGCCAGCAGCGTAGCGGGGGACCAAGAGACCCAGTACTTC
>TRBJ2-2|.|.|TRBV7-9
CASSSREGGELFF
TGTGCCAGCAGCTCGAGGGAAGGCGGGGAGCTGTTTTTT
>TRBJ1-1|.|few|TRBV29-1
CSVEYQGDAFF
TGCAGCGTTGAATACCAGGGAGATGCTTTCTTT
>TRBJ2-1|.|few|TRBV29-1
CSVELYIKGNEQFF
TGCAGCGTTGAATTATACATTAAGGGGAATGAGCAGTTCTTC
>TRBJ1-2|.|.|TRBV25-1
CASWKGGEGYTF
TGTGCCAGCTGGAAGGGGGGCGAAGGCTACACCTTC
>TRBJ2-7|.|.|TRBV5-4
CASSSQGSYEQYF
TGTGCCAGCAGCTCTCAGGGATCCTACGAGCAGTACTTC
>TRBJ2-7|.|.|TRBV29-1
CSVVPETYEQYF
TGCAGCGTTGTTCCGGAAACCTACGAGCAGTACTTC
>TRBJ2-1|TRBD1|.|TRBV19
CASSILGQGRGDEQFF
TGTGCCAGTAGTATCCTGGGACAGGGTCGAGGAGATGAGCAGTTCTTC
>TRBJ2-7|TRBD2|.|TRBV2
CASSEVGGSSSYEQYF
TGTGCCAGCAGTGAAGTGGGGGGGTCGAGCTCCTACGAGCAGTACTTC
>TRBJ1-1|.|.|TRBV18
CASSPDGGARTEAFF
TGTGCCAGCTCACCCGACGGAGGGGCTCGCACTGAAGCTTTCTTT
>TRBJ2-5|.|.|TRBV5-5
CASSLSGLQETQYF
TGTGCCAGCAGCTTGTCCGGGCTCCAAGAGACCCAGTACTTC
>TRBJ2-1|TRBD2|.|TRBV30
CARSAPFNRPSGTYNEQFF
TGTGCCCGGAGCGCCCCCTTTAACCGACCTAGCGGGACTTACAATGAGCAGTTCTTC
>TRBJ2-5|.|.|TRBV18
CASSPWTSPKETQYF
TGTGCCAGCTCACCCTGGACTTCGCCCAAAGAGACCCAGTACTTC
>TRBJ2-7|.|.|TRBV10-2
CASTQGWGEQYF
TGCGCCAGCACACAGGGTTGGGGCGAGCAGTACTTC
>TRBJ2-5|.|.|TRBV25-1
CASSAFSLEGTQYF
TGTGCCAGCAGCGCATTTTCCCTCGAAGGGACCCAGTACTTC
>TRBJ2-2|.|few|TRBV27
CASSFGGTGELFF
TGTGCCAGCAGTTTCGGGGGTACCGGGGAGCTGTTTTTT
>TRBJ2-1|.|once|TRBV27
CASKSSYNEQFF
TGTGCCAGCAAGTCTTCGTACAATGAGCAGTTCTTC
>TRBJ2-7|.|.|TRBV2
CASSPPGDSEQYF
TGTGCCAGCAGCCCGCCGGGGGACAGCGAGCAGTACTTC
>TRBJ2-1|.|.|TRBV2
CASVNYNEQFF
TGTGCCAGCGTCAACTACAATGAGCAGTTCTTC
>TRBJ2-7|TRBD2|.|TRBV5-1
CASSDAGLAGAYEQYF
TGCGCCAGCAGCGACGCGGGACTAGCGGGAGCCTACGAGCAGTACTTC
>TRBJ2-5|TRBD2|.|TRBV7-8
CASSLVVAGLHQYF
TGTGCCAGCAGCTTAGTTGTAGCGGGATTACACCAGTACTTC
>TRBJ2-5|.|.|TRBV4-1
CASSQDEARTQETQYF
TGCGCCAGCAGCCAAGATGAGGCCAGAACGCAAGAGACCCAGTACTTC
>TRBJ2-2|TRBD1|few|TRBV4-1
CASSQGPGQGMTGELFF
TGCGCCAGCAGCCAAGGTCCTGGACAGGGAATGACCGGGGAGCTGTTTTTT
>TRBJ1-5|.|.|TRBV30
CAWSEGRERQPQHF
TGTGCCTGGAGTGAGGGGAGGGAGAGACAGCCCCAGCATTTT
>TRBJ1-3|TRBD1|.|TRBV2
CATIGTDRNTIYF
TGTGCCACCATCGGGACAGATCGAAACACCATATATTTT